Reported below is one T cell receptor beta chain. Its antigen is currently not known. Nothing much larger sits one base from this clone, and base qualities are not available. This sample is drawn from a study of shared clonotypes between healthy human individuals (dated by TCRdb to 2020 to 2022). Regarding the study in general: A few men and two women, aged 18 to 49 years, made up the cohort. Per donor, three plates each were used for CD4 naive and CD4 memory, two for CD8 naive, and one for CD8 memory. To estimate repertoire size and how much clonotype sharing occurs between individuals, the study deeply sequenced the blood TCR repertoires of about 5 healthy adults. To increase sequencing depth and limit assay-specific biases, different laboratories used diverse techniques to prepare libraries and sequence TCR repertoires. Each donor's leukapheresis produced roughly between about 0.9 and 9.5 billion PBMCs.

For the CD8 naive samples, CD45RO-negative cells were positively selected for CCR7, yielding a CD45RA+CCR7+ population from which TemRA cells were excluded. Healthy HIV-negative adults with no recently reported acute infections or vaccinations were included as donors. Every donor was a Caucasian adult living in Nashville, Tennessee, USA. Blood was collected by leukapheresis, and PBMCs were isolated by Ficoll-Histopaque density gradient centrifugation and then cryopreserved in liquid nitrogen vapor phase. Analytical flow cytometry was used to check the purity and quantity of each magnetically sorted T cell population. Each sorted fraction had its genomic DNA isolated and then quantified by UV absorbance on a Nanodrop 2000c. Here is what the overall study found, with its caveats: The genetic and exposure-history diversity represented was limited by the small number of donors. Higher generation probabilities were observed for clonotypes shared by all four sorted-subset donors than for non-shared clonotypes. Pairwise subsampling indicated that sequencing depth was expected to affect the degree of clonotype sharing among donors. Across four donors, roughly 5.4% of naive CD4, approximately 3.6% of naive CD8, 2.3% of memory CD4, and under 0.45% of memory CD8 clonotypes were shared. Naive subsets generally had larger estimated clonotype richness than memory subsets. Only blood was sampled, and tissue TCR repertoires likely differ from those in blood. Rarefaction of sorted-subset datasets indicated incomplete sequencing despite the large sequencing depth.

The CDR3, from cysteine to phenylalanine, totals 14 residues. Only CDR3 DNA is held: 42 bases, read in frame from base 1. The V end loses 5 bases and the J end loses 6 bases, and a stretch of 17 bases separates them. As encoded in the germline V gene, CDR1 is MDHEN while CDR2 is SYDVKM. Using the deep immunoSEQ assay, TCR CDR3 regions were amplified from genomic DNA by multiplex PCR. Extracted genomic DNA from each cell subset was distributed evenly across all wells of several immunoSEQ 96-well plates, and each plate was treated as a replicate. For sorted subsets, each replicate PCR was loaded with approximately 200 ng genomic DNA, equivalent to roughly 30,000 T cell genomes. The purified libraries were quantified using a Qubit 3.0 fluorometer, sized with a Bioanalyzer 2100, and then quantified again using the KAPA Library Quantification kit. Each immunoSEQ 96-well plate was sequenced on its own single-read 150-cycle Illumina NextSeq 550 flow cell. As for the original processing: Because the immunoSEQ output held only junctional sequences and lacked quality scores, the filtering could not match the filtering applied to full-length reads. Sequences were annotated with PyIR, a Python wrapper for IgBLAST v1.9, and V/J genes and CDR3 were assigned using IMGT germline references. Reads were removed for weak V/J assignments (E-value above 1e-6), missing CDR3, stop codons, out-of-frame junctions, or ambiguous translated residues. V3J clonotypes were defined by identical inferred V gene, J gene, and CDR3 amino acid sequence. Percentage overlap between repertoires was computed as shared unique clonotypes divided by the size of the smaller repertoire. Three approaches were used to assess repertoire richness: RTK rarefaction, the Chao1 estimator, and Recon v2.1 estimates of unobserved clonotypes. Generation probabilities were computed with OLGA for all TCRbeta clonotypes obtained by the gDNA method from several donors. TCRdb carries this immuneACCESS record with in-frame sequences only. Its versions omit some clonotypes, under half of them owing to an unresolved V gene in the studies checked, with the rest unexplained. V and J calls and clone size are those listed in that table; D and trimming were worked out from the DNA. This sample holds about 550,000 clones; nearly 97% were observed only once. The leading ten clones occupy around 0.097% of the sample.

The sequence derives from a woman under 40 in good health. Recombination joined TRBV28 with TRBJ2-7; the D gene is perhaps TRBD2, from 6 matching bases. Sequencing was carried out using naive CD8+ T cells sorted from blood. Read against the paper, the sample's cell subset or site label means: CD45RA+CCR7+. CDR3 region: CASSDLEGRTEQYF. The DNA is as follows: TGTGCCAGCAGTGACTTGGAGGGGAGGACCGAGCAGTACTTC. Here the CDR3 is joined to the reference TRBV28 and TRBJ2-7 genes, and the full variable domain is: DVKVTQSSRYLVKRTGEKVFLECVQDMDHENMFWYRQDPGLGLRLIYFSYDVKMKEKGDIPEGYSVSREKKERFSLILESASTNQTSMYLCASSDLEGRTEQYFGPGTRLTVT.